Given below is one T cell receptor (beta chain) in context. The authors' processing: From reference gene primer amplification, estimates of nucleated cell counts were derived. Repertoires were generated with immunoSEQ multiplex PCR, while TCRdb's copy carries only in-frame clones and drops some. The DNA gave D and trimming, while V, J and clone size come from that table. This sample carries over 95,000 clones, about 89% of them seen once, and the ten largest clones take 15% to 20%. Germline CDR1 is KGHSH and CDR2 is LQKENI. The CDR3 contains 15 residues. The trim removed 3 bases at V and 5 bases at J, leaving 8 bases unmatched. The data originate from a study of blood T cell repertoires in COVID-19. Study-level background: From the United States, Italy and Spain came samples of acute and convalescent COVID-19. PBMCs, B-cell-depleted T cells, or T cells provided the cDNA or gDNA that made up the material.

The receptor was isolated from a human donor with acute or convalescent COVID-19. The donor label of this sample is uncertain. Sequencing used peripheral blood. The chain employs TRBV18 and TRBJ2-5; 8 bases agree with TRBD1. Here the CDR3 DNA reads TGTGCCAGCTCACCGCAACAGGGGGAGGAGGAGACCCAGTACTTC. Amino acids: CASSPQQGEEETQYF.